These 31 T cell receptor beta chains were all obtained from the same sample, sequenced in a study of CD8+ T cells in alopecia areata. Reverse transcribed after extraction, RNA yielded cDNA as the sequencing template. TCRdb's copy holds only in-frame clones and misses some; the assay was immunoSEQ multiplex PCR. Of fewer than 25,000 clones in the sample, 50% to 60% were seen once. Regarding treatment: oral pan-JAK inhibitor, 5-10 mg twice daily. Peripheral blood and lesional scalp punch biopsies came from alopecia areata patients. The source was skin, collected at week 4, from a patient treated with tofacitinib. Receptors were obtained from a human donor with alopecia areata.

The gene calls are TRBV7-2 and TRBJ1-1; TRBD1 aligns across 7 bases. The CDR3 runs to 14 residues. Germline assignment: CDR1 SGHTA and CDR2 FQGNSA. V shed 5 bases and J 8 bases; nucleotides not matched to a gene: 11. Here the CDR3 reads CASSMTGYRLEAFF. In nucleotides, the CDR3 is TGTGCCAGCAGCATGACAGGGTATCGACTAGAAGCTTTCTTT.

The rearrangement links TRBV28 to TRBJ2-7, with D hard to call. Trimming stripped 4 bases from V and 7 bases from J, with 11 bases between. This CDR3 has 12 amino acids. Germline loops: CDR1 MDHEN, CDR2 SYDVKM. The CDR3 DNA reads TGTGCCAGCAGTTCCCCCGTGTATGAGCAGTACTTC. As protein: CASSSPVYEQYF.

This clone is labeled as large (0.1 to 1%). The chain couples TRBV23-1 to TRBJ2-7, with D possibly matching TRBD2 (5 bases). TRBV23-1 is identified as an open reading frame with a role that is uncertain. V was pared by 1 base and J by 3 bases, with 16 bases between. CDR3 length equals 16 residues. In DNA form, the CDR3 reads TGCGCCAGCAGTCAATATACCGTGGGAGCTCTCTACGAGCAGTACTTC. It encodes CASSQYTVGALYEQYF.

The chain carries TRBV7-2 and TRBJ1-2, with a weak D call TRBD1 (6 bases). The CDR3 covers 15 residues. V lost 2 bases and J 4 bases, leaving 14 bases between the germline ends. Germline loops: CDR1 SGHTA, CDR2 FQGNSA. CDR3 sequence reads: CASSLSKGGAYGYTF. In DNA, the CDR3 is TGTGCCAGCAGCTTAAGCAAGGGGGGGGCCTATGGCTACACCTTC. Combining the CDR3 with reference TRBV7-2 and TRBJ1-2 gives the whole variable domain GAGVSQSPSNKVTEKGKDVELRCDPISGHTALYWYRQSLGQGLEFLIYFQGNSAPDKSGLPSDRFSAERTGGSVSTLTIQRTQQEDSAVYLCASSLSKGGAYGYTFGSGTRLTVV.

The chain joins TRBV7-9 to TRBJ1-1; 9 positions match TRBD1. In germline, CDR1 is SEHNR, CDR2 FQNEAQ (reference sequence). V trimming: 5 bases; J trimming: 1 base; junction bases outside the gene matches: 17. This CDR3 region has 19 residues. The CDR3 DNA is TGTGCCAGCAGCCAAAGAGGCGGCGGGACAGGGCATGCGAACACTGAAGCTTTCTTT. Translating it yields CASSQRGGGTGHANTEAFF.

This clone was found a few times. CDR3 sequence reads: CASQGTEAFF. As DNA, the CDR3 is TGTGCCAGCCAGGGCACTGAAGCTTTCTTT. The chain uses TRBV6-1 and TRBJ1-1; maybe TRBD1 (5 bases). Germline CDR1 and CDR2: MNHNS and SASEGT. The CDR3 has 10 residues. V dropped 8 bases and J dropped 4 bases, with 5 bases sitting between them.

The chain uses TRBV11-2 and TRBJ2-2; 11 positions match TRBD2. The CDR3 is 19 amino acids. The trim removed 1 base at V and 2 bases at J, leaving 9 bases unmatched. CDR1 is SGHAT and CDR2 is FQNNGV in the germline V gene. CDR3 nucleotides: TGTGCCAGCAGCTTAGGGCGGTCTAGCGGGGGGCCAAACACCGGGGAGCTGTTTTTT. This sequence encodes CASSLGRSSGGPNTGELFF.

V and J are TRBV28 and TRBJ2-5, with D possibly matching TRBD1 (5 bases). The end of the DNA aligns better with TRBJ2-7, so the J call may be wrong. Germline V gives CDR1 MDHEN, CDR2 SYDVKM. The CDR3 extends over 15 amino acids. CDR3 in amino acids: CASSGHEDLTYEQYF. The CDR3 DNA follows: TGTGCCAGCAGTGGACACGAGGACCTTACCTACGAGCAGTACTTC.

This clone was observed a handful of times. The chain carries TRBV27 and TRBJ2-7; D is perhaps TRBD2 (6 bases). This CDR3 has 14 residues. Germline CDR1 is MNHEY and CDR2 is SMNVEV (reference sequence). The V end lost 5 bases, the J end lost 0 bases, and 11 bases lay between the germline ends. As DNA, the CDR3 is TGTGCCAGCAGTCCCCGGGGGTTCTCCTACGAGCAGTACTTC. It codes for CASSPRGFSYEQYF.

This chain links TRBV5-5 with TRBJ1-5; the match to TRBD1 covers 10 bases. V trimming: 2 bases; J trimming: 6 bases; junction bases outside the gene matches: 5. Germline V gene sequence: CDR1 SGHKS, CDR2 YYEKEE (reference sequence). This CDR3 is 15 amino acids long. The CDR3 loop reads CASSFLGQGGQPQHF. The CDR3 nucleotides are TGTGCCAGCAGCTTTCTAGGACAGGGGGGTCAGCCCCAGCATTTT.

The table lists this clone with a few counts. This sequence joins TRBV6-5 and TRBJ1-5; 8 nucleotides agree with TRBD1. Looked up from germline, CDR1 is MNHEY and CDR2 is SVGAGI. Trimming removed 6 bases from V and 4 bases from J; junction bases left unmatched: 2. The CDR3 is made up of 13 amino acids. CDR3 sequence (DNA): TGTGCCAGCAGAACAGGGGGAAATCAGCCCCAGCATTTT. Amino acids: CASRTGGNQPQHF.

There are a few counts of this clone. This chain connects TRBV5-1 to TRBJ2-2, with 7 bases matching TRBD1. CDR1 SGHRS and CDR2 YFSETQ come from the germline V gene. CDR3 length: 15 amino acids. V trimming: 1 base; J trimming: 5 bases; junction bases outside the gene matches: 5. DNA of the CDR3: TGCGCCAGCAGCTTGCAACAGGGGCTTACCGGGGAGCTGTTTTTT. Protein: CASSLQQGLTGELFF.

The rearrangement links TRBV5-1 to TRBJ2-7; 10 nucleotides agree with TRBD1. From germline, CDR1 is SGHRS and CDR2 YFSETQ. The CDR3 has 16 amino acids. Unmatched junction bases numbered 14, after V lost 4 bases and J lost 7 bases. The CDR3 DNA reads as TGCGCCAGCAGCGCGGACCCGGACAGGGGGGAGAGGGAGCAGTACTTC. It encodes CASSADPDRGEREQYF.

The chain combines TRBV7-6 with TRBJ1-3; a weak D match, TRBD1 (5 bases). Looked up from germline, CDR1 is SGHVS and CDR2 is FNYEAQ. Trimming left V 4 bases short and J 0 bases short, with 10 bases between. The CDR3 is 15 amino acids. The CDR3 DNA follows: TGTGCCAGCAGCTCCGGGGCCTCCTCTGGAAACACCATATATTTT. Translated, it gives CASSSGASSGNTIYF.

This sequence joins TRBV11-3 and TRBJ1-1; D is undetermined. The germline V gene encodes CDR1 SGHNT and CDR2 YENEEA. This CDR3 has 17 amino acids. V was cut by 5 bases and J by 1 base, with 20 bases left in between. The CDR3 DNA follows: TGTGCCAGCAGCCAAGCACTGCGGTTCCCCACGAACACTGAAGCTTTCTTT. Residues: CASSQALRFPTNTEAFF.

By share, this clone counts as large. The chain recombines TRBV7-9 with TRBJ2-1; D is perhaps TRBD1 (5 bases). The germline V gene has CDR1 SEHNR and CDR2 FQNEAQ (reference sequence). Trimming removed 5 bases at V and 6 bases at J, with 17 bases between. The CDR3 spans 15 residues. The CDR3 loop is CASSQTKGRSNEQFF. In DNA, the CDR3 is TGTGCCAGCAGCCAAACGAAGGGGCGAAGCAATGAGCAGTTCTTC.

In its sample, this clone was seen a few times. CDR3 bases: TGCAGCGTTCAGGGGACCGGACAGGGGGCTTCCACTGAAGCTTTCTTT. Translating gives CSVQGTGQGASTEAFF. The genes are TRBV29-1 and TRBJ1-1; 11 bases map to TRBD1. The germline V gene has CDR1 SQVTM and CDR2 ANQGSEA. The CDR3 extends over 16 amino acids. With 5 bases clipped from V and 4 bases from J, the junction kept 12 bases outside the gene matches. Supplemented by reference TRBV29-1 and TRBJ1-1, the full variable domain reads SAVISQKPSRDICQRGTSLTIQCQVDSQVTMMFWYRQQPGQSLTLIATANQGSEATYESGFVIDKFPISRPNLTFSTLTVSNMSPEDSSIYLCSVQGTGQGASTEAFFGQGTRLTVV.

CDR3 DNA: TGTGCCAGCAGCTCTATGTTAGGCCGCCGAGAGACCCAGTACTTC. Translated: CASSSMLGRRETQYF. V and J are TRBV5-5 and TRBJ2-5; D is unresolved. This CDR3 spans 15 amino acids. Germline V gene data show CDR1 as SGHKS and CDR2 as YYEKEE (reference sequence). V was clipped by 3 bases and J by 4 bases, with 16 bases between them.

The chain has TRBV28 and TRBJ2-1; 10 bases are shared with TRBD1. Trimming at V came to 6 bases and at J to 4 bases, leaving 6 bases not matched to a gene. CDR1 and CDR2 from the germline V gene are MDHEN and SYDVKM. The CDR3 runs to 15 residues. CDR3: CASRRPGQGYNEQFF. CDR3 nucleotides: TGTGCCAGCAGACGCCCGGGACAGGGGTACAATGAGCAGTTCTTC.

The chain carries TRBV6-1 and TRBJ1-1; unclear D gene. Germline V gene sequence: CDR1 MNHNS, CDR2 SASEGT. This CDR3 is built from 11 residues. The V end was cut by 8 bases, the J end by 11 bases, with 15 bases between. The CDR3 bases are TGTGCCAGCTTGATAGAGGCGGAGGCTTTCTTT. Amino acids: CASLIEAEAFF.

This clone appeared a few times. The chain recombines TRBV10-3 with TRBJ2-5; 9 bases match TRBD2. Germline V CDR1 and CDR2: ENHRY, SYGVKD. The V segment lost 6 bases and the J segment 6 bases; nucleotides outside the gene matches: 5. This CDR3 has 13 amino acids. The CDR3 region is CAIRDSGGQTQYF. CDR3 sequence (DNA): TGTGCCATCAGGGACAGCGGGGGGCAGACCCAGTACTTC.

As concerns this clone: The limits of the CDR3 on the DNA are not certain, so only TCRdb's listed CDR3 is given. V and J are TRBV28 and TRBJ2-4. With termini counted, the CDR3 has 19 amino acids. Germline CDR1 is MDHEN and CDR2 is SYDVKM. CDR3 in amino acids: CASSTSGPGHTLAKNIQYF.

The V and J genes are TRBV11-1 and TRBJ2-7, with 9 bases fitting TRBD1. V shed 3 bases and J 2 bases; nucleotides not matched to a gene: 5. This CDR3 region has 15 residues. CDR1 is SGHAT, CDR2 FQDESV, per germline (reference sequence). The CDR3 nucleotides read TGTGCCAGCAGCTTTAGGACAGGGGATCCCTACGAGCAGTACTTC. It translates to CASSFRTGDPYEQYF.

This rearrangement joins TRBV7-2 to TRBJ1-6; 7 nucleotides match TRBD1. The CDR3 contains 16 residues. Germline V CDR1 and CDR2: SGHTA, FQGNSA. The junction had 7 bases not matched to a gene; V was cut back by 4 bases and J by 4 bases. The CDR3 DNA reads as TGTGCCAGCAGCTACTCCGGGACAGTTTATAATTCACCCCTCCACTTT. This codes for CASSYSGTVYNSPLHF. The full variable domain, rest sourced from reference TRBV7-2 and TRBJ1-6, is GAGVSQSPSNKVTEKGKDVELRCDPISGHTALYWYRQSLGQGLEFLIYFQGNSAPDKSGLPSDRFSAERTGGSVSTLTIQRTQQEDSAVYLCASSYSGTVYNSPLHFGNGTRLTVT.

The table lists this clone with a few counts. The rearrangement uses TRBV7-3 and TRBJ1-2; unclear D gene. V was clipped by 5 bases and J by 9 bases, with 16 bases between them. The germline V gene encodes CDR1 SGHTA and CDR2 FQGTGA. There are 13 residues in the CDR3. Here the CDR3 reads CASSLGREPSYTF. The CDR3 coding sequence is TGTGCCAGCAGCCTTGGAAGGGAGCCGAGCTACACCTTC.

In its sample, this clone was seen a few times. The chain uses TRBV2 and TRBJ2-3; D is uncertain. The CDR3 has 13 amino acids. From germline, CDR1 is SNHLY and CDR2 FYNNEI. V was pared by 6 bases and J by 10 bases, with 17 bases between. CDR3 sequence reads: CASRTGAGSAQYF. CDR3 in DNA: TGTGCCAGCAGGACTGGAGCTGGGTCGGCGCAGTATTTT.

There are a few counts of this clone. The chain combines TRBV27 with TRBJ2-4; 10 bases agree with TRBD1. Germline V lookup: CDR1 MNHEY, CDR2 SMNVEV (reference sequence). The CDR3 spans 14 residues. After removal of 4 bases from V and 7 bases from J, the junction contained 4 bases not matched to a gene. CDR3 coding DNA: TGTGCCAGCAGTTCCGGGACAGGGGCGAACATTCAGTACTTC. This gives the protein CASSSGTGANIQYF.

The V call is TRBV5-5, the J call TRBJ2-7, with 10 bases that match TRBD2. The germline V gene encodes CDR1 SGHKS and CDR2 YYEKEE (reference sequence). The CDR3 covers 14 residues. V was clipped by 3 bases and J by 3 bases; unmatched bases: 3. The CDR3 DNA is TGTGCCAGCAGCTCATCTAGCGGGGGCTACGAGCAGTACTTC. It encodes CASSSSSGGYEQYF.

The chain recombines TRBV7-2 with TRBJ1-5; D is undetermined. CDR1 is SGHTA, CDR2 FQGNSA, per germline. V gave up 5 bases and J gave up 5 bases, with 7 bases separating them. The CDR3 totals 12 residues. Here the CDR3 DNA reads TGTGCCAGCAGCCAAAACGATCAGCCCCAGCATTTT. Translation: CASSQNDQPQHF.

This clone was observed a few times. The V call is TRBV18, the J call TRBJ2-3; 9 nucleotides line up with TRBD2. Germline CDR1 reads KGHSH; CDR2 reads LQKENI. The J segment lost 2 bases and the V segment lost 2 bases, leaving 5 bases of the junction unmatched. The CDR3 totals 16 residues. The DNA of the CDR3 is TGTGCCAGCTCACCAGGCAGCGGGGGGATCACAGATACGCAGTATTTT. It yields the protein CASSPGSGGITDTQYF.

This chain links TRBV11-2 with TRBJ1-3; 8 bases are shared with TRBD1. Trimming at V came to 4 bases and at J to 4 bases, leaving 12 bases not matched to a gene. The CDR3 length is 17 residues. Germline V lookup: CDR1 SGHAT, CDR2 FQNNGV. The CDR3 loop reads CASSSDRVLTAGNTIYF. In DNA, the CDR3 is TGTGCCAGCAGCTCGGACAGGGTATTGACGGCAGGAAACACCATATATTTT. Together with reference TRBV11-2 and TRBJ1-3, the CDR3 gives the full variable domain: EAGVAQSPRYKIIEKRQSVAFWCNPISGHATLYWYQQILGQGPKLLIQFQNNGVVDDSQLPKDRFSAERLKGVDSTLKIQPAKLEDSAVYLCASSSDRVLTAGNTIYFGEGSWLTVV.